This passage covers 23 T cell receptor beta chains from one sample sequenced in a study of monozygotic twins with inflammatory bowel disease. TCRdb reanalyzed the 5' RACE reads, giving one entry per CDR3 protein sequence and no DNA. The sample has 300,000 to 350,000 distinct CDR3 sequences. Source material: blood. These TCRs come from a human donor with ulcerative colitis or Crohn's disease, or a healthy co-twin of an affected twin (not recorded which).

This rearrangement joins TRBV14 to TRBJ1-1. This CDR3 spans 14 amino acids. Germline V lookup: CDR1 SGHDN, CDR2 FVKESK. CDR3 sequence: CASSVAAAWAEAFF.

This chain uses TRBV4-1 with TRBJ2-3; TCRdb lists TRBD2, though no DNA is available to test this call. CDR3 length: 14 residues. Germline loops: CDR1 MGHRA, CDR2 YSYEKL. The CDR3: CASSLRWGADTQYF.

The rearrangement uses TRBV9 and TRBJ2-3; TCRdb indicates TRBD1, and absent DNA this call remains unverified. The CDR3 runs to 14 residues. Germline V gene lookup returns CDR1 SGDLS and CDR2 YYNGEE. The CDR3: CASSARGSTDTQYF.

This chain's CDR3 is CAWSAELGSNQPQHF. The chain links TRBV30 to TRBJ1-5. This CDR3 has 15 residues. In germline, CDR1 is GTSNPN, CDR2 SVGIG (reference sequence).

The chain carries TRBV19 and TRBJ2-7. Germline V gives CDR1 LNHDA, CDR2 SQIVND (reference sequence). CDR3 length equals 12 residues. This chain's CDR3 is CASSLEVGEQYF.

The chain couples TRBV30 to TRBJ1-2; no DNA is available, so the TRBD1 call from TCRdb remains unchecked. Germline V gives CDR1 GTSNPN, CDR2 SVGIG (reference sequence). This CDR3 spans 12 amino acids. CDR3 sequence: CAWSPGKGGYTF.

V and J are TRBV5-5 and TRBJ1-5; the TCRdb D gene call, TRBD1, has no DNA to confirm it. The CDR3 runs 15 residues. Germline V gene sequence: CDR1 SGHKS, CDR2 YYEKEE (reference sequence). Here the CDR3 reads CASSLEDRAYQPQHF.

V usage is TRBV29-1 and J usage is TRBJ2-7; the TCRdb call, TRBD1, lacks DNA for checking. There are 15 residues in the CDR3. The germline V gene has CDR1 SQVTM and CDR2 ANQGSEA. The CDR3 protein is CSVEDPGGRAYEQYF.

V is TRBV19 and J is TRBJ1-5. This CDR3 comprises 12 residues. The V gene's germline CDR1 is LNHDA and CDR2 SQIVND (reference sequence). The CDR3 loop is CASSPRNQPQHF.

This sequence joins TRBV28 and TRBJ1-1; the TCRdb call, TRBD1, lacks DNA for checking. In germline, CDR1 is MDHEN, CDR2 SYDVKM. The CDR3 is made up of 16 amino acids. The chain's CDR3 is CASSFVVPGMNTEAFF.

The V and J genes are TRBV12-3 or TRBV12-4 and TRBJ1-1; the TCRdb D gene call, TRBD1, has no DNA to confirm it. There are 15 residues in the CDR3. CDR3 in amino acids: CASSFQDRGNTEAFF.

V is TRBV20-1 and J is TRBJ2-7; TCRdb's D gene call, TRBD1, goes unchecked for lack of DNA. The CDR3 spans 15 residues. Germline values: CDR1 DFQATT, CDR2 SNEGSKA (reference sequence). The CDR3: CSASLVRRGSYEQYF.

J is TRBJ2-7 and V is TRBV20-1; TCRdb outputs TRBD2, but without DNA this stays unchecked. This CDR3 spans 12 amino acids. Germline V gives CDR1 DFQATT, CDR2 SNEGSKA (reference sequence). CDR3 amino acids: CSASGSSHEQYF.

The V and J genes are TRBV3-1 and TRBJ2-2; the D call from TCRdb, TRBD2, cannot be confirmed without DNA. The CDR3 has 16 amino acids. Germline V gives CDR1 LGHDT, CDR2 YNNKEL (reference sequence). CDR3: CASSDGTSGRWRELFF. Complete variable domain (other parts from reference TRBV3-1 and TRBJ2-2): DTAVSQTPKYLVTQMGNDKSIKCEQNLGHDTMYWYKQDSKKFLKIMFSYNNKELIINETVPNRFSPKSPDKAHLNLHINSLELGDSAVYFCASSDGTSGRWRELFFGEGSRLTVL.

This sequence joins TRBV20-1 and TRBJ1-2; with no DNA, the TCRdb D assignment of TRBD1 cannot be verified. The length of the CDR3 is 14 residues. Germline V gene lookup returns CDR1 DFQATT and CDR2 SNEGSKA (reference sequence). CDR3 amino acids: CSVDRGQAEYGYTF.

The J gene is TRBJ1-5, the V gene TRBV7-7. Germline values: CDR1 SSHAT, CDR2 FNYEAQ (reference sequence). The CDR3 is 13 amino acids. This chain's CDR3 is CASSPSIGQPQHF.

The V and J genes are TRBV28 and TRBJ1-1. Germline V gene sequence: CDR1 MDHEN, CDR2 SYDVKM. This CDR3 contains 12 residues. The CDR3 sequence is CASSLSGIGSFF.

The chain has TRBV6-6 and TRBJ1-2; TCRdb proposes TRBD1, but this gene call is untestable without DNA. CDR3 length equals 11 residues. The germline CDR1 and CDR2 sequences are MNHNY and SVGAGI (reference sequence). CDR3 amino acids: CASSFGTVYTF.

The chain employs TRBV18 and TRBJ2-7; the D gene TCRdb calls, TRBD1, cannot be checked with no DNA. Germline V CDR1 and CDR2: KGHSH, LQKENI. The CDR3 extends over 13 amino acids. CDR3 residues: CASSRDVSYEQYF.

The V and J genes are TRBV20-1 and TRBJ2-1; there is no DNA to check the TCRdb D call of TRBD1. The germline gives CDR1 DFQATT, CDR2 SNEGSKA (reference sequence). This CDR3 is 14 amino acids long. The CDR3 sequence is CSAQTGTGIYEQFF.

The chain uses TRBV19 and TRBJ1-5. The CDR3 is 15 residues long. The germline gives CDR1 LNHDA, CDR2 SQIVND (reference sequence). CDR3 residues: CASSIERGSNQPQHF.

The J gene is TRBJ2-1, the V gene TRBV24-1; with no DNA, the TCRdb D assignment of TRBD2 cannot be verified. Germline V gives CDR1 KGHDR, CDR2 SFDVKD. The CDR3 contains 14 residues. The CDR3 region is CATQAGSKYNEQFF.

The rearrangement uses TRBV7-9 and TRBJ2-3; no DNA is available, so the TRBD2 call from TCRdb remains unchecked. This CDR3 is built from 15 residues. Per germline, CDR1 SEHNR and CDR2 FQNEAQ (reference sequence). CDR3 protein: CASSTQASFTDTQYF.